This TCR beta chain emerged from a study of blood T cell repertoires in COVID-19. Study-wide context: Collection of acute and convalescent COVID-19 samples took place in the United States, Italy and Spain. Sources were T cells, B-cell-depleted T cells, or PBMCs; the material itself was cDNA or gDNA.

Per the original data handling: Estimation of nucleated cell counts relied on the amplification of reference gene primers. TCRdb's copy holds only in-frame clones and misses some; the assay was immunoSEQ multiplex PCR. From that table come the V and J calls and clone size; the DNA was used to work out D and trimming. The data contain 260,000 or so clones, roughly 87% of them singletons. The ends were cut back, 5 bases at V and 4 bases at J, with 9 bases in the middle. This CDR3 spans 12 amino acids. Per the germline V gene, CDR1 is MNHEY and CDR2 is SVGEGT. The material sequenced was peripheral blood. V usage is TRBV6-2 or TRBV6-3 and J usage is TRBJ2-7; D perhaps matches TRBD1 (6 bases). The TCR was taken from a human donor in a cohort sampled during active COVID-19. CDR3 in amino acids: CASSPQGYEQYF. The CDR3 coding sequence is TGTGCCAGCAGTCCCCAGGGGTACGAGCAGTACTTC.